The table lists the clone carrying this TCR beta chain with many counts. Sorting recovered naive CD8 T cells on a CD8+CD4-CCR7+CD45RA+ profile. This record comes from a study of molecular identifiers for immune sequencing clone quantification. The CDR3 contains 15 residues. Germline CDR1 reads SGHTS; CDR2 reads YDEGEE. The trim removed 0 bases at V and 3 bases at J, leaving 4 bases unmatched. Methods described previously were used for bulk TCR libraries, and listed TCR primers were applied. TCRdb reanalysed the PCR reads using MiXCR and keeps one entry per CDR3 protein. The table lists 490,000 or so distinct CDR3 sequences, over 20% of them singletons.

Sequencing was performed on naive CD8+ T cells from blood, with Jurkat cell RNA spiked in. Subset: FACS-sorted CD8+CD4-CCR7+CD45RA+ naive T cells. The chain is built from TRBV5-8 and TRBJ2-3, with 7 bases aligning to TRBD2. The TCR sequence derives from a human donor in good health. Some libraries in this study had Jurkat cell RNA spiked in. The chain's CDR3 is CASSLGAGATDTQYF. The CDR3 DNA is TGTGCCAGCAGCTTGGGCGCGGGAGCGACAGATACGCAGTATTTT.